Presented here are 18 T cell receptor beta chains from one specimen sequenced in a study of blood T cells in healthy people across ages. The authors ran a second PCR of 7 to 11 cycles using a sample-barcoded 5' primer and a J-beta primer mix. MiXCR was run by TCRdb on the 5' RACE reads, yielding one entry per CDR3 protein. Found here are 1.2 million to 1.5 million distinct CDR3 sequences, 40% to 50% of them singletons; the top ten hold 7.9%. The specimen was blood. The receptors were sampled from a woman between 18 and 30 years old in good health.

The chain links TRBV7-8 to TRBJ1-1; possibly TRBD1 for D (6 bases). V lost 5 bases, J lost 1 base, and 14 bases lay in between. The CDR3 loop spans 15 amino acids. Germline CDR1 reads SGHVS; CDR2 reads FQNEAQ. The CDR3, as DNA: TGTGCCAGCAGCGACCGGGACATTACGAACACTGAAGCTTTCTTT. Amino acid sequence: CASSDRDITNTEAFF.

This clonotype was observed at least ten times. The CDR3 nucleotides are TGCAGCGTTGCCCGGGACAGGAGCTTAGAGCAGTACTTC. Its translation: CSVARDRSLEQYF. V is TRBV29-1 and J is TRBJ2-7; the match to TRBD1 covers 8 bases. Per germline, CDR1 SQVTM and CDR2 ANQGSEA. With V trimmed by 4 bases and J by 7 bases, 9 bases remained unmatched. The CDR3 has 13 amino acids.

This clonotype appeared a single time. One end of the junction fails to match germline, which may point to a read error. The CDR3 loop is CAISGLGQNQPRHF. For the CDR3, the DNA is TGTGCCATCAGTGGATTGGGACAGAATCAGCCCCGGCATTTT. The J gene is TRBJ1-5, the V gene TRBV10-3; 7 bases map to TRBD1. The CDR3 runs 14 residues. Germline loops: CDR1 ENHRY, CDR2 SYGVKD.

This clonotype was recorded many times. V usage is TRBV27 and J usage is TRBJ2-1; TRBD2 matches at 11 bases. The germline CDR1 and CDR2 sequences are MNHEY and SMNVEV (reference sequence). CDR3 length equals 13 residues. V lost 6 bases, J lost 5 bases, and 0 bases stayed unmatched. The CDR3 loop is CASRLAGDNEQFF. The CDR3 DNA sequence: TGTGCCAGCAGACTAGCGGGGGACAATGAGCAGTTCTTC.

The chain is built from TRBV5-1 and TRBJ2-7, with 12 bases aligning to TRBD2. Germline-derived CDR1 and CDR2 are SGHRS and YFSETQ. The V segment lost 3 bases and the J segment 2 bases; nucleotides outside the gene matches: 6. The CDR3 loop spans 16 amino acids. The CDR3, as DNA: TGCGCCAGCAGCTCCGTCCTAGCGGGGGGGCCCTACGAGCAGTACTTC. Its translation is CASSSVLAGGPYEQYF.

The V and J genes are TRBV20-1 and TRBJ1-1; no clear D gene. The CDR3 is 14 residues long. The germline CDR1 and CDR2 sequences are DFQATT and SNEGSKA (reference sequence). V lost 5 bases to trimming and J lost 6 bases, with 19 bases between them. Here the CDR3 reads CSALWAAAGPEAFF. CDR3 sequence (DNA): TGCAGTGCTTTATGGGCGGCGGCTGGTCCTGAAGCTTTCTTT.

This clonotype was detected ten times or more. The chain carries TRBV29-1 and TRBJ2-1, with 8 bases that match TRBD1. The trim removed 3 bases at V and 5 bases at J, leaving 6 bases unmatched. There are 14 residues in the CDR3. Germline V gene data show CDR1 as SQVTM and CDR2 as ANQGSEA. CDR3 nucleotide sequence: TGCAGCGTTGAGGGCAGGGGGCTCGACAATGAGCAGTTCTTC. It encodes CSVEGRGLDNEQFF.

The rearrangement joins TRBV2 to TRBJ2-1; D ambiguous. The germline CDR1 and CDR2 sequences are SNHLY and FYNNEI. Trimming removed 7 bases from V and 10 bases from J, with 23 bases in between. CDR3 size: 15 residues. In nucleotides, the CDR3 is TGTGCCAGCAACGACCGGGCCCTTGGGAATCGGGAGCAGTTCTTC. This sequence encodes CASNDRALGNREQFF.

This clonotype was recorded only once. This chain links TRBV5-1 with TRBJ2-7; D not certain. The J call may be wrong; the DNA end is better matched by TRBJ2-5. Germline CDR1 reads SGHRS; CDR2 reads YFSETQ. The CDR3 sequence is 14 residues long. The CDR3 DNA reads TGCGCCAGCAGCTTGTACAGTAGGGAAGAGACCCAGTACTTC. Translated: CASSLYSREETQYF.

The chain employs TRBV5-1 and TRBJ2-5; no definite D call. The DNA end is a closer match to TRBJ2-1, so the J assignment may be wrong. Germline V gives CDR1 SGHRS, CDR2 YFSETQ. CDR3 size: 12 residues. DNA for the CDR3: TGCGCCAGCAGCACCCCCCAAGAGACCCAGTTCTTC. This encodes CASSTPQETQFF.

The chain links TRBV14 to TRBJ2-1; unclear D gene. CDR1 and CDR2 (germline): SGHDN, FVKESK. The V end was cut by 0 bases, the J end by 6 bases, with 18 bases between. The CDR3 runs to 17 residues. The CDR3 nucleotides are TGTGCCAGCAGCCAAGATCTTGGACCCCGCCGTAGCAATGAGCAGTTCTTC. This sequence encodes CASSQDLGPRRSNEQFF.

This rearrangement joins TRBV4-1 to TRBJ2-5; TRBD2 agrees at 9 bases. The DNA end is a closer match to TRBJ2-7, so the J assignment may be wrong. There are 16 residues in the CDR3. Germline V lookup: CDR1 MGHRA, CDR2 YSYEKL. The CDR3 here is CASSLRLSGGPGEQYF. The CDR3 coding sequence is TGCGCCAGCAGCCTCCGCCTAAGCGGGGGGCCCGGCGAGCAGTACTTC.

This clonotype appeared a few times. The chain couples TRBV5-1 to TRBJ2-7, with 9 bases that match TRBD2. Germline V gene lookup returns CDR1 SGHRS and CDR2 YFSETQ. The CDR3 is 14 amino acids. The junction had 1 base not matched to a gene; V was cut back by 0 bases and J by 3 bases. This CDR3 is CASSLVTSGYEQYF. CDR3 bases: TGCGCCAGCAGCTTGGTGACTAGCGGCTACGAGCAGTACTTC.

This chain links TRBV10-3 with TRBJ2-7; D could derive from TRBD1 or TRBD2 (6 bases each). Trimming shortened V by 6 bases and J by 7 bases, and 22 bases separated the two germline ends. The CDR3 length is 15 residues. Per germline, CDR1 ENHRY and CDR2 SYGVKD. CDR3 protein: CAIRPGGGRSGEQYF. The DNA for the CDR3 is TGTGCCATCAGACCCGGAGGGGGGCGCAGCGGTGAGCAGTACTTC.

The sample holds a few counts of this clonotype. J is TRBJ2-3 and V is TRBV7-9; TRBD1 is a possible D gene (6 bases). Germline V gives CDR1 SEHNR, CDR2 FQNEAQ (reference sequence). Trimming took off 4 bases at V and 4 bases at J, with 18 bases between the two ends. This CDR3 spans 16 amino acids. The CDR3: CASSSPAGVRADTQYF. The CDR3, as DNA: TGTGCCAGCAGCTCACCTGCAGGGGTTAGGGCAGATACGCAGTATTTT.

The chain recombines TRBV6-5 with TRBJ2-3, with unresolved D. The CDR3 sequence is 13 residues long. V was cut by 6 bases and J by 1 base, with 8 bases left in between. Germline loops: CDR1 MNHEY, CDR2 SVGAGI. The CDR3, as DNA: TGTGCCAGCAGGGGTCCCGGCACAGATACGCAGTATTTT. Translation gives CASRGPGTDTQYF.

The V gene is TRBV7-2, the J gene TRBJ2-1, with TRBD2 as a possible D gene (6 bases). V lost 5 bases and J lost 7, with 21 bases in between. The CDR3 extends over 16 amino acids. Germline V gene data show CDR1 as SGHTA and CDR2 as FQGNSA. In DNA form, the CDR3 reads TGTGCCAGCAGCCCCCGGCAAGGGCTAGCGAATAATGAGCAGTTCTTC. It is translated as CASSPRQGLANNEQFF.

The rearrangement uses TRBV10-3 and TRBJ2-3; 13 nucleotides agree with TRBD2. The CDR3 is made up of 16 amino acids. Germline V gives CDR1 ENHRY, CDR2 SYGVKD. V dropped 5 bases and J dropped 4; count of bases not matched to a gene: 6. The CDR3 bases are TGTGCCATCAGTTCAGGACTAGCGGGAGCTTCAGATACGCAGTATTTT. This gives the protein CAISSGLAGASDTQYF.